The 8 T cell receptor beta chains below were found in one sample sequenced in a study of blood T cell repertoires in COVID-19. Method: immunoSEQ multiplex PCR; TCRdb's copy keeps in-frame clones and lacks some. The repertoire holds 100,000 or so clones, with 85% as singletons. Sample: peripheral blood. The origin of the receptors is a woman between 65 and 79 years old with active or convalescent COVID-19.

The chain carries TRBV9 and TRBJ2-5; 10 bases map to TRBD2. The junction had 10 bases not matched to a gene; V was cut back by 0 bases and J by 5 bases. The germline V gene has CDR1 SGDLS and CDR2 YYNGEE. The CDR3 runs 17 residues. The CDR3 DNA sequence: TGTGCCAGCAGCGTAGGAGGAATAGCGGGGGGCCGTGAGACCCAGTACTTC. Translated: CASSVGGIAGGRETQYF.

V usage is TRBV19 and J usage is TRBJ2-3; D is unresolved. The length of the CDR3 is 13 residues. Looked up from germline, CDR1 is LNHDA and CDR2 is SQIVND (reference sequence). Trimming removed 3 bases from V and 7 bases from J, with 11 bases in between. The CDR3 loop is CASSISESNTQYF. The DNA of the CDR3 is TGTGCCAGTAGTATCTCCGAGTCGAATACGCAGTATTTT.

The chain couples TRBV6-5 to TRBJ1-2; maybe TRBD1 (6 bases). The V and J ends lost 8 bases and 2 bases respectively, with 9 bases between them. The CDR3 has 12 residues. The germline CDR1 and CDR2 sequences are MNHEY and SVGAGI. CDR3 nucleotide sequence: TGTGCCAGCGCCCAGGGGAACTATGGCTACACCTTC. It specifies CASAQGNYGYTF.

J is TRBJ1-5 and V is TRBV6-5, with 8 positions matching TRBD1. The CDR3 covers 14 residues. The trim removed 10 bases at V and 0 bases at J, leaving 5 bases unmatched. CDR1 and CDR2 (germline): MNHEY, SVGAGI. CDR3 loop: CATSTGDSNQPQHF. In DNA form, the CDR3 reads TGTGCCACCTCGACAGGGGATAGCAATCAGCCCCAGCATTTT.

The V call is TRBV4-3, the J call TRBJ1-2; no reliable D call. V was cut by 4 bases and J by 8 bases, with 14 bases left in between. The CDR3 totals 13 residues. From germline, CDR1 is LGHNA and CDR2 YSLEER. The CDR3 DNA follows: TGCGCCAGCAGCCCGGACGCGGGTTACGGCTACACCTTC. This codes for CASSPDAGYGYTF.

CDR3 in DNA: TGTGCCAGCAGTTACTCCGGGGGGGGCTACAATGAGCAGTTCTTC. This translates into CASSYSGGGYNEQFF. The J gene is TRBJ2-1, the V gene TRBV6-5; 8 nucleotides match TRBD2. Germline CDR1 MNHEY, CDR2 SVGAGI. The CDR3 contains 15 residues. With V trimmed by 0 bases and J by 3 bases, 1 base remained unmatched.

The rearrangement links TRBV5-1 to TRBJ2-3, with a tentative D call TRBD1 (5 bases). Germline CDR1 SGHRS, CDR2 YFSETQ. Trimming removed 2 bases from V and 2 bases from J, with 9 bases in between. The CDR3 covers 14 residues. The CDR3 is CASSFDSFTDTQYF. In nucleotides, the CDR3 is TGCGCCAGCAGCTTCGACAGTTTCACAGATACGCAGTATTTT.

The CDR3 here is CASSPATSGYEQYF. As DNA, the CDR3 is TGTGCCAGCTCACCTGCGACTAGCGGTTACGAGCAGTACTTC. This rearrangement joins TRBV18 to TRBJ2-7; 9 bases agree with TRBD2. Losses at the gene ends were 3 bases for V and 4 bases for J; bases not matched to a gene: 4. Germline-derived CDR1 and CDR2 are KGHSH and LQKENI. The CDR3 has 14 residues.